This TCR beta chain came from a study of T cell changes during pregnancy in multiple sclerosis. V was clipped by 1 base and J by 2 bases; unmatched bases: 5. The CDR3 loop spans 16 amino acids. The germline CDR1 and CDR2 sequences are SGHVS and FQNEAQ. TCRdb's table, derived via immunoSEQ multiplex PCR, lists solely in-frame clones and lacks some. The table lists almost 50,000 clones, roughly 94% of them singletons. The material was CD4+ T cells from peripheral blood mononuclear cells, obtained in the third trimester of pregnancy. The clonotype was recovered from a female donor with multiple sclerosis, enrolled in a pregnancy study. The J gene is TRBJ2-1, the V gene TRBV7-8; 7 bases fit TRBD2. The CDR3 is CASSLGVGTTYNEQFF. The CDR3 DNA follows: TGTGCCAGCAGCTTAGGGGTGGGGACTACCTACAATGAGCAGTTCTTC.